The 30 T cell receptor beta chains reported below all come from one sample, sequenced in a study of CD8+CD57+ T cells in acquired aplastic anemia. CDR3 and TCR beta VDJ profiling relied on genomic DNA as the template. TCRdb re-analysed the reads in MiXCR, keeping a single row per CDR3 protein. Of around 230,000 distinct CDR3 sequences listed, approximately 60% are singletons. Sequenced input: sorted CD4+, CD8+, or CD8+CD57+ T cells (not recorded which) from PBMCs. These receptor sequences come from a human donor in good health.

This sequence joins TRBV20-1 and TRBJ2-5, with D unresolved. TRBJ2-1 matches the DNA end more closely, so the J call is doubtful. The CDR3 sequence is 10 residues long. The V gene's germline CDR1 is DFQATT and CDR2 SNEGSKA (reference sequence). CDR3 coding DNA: TGCAGTGCTGTGAGTGTCGAGCAGTTCTTC. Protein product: CSAVSVEQFF.

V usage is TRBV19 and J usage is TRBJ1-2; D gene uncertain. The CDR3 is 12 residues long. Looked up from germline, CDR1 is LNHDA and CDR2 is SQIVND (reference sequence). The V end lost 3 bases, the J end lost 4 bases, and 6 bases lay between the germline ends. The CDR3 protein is CASSISSYGYTF. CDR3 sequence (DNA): TGTGCCAGTAGTATTAGCAGCTATGGCTACACCTTC.

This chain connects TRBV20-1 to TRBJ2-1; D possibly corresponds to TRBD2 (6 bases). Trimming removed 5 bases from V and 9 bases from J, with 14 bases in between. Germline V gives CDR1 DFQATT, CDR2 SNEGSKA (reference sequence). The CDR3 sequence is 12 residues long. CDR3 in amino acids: CSAYLGGGEQFF. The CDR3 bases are TGCAGTGCTTACCTCGGGGGAGGTGAGCAGTTCTTC.

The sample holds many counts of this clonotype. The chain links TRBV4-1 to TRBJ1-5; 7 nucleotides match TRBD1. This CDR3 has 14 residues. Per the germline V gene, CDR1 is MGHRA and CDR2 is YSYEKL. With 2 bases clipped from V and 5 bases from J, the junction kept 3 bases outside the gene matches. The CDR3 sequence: CASSQRQGHQPQHF. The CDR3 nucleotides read TGCGCCAGCAGCCAACGACAGGGCCATCAGCCCCAGCATTTT.

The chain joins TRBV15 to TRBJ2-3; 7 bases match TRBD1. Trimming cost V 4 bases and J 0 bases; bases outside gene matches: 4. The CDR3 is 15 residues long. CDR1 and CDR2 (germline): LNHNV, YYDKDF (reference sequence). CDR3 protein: CATSTGTVSTDTQYF. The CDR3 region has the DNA TGTGCCACCAGCACCGGGACAGTGAGCACAGATACGCAGTATTTT.

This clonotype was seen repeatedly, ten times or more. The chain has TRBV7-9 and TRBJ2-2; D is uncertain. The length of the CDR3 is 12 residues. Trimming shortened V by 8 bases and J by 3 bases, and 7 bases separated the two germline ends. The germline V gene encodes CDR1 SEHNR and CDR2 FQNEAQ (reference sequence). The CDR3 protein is CASFHYTGELFF. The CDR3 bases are TGTGCCAGCTTCCACTACACCGGGGAGCTGTTTTTT.

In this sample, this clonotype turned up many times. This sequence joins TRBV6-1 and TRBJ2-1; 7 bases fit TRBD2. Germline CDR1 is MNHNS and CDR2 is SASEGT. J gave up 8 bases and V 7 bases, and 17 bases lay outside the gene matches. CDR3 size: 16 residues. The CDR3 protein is CASNARGGAGADEQFF. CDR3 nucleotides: TGTGCCAGCAACGCTCGCGGGGGTGCGGGAGCAGATGAGCAGTTCTTC.

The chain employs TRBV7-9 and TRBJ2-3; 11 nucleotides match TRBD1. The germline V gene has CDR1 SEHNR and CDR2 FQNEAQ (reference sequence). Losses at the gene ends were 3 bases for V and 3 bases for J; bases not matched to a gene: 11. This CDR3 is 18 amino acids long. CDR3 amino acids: CASSLLGQGDVRTDTQYF. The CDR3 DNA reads TGTGCCAGCAGCTTGCTGGGACAGGGGGACGTACGGACAGATACGCAGTATTTT.

Written as DNA, the CDR3 is TGTGCCAGCAGTGTAGGGGGCGTAGCTTTCTTT. This encodes CASSVGGVAFF. The J gene is TRBJ1-1, the V gene TRBV2, with TRBD1 matching 7 bases. Germline assignment: CDR1 SNHLY and CDR2 FYNNEI. Trimming cost V 4 bases and J 10 bases; bases outside gene matches: 3. There are 11 residues in the CDR3. The complete variable domain, with remaining parts taken from reference TRBV2 and TRBJ1-1, reads EPEVTQTPSHQVTQMGQEVILRCVPISNHLYFYWYRQILGQKVEFLVSFYNNEISEKSEIFDDQFSVERPDGSNFTLKIRSTKLEDSAMYFCASSVGGVAFFGQGTRLTVV.

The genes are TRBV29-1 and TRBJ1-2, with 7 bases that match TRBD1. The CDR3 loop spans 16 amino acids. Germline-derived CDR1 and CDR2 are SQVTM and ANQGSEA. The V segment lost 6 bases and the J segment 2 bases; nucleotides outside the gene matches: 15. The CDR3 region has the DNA TGCAGCGTGTTACCGGGACAGCGATCCTCAAACTATGGCTACACCTTC. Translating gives CSVLPGQRSSNYGYTF.

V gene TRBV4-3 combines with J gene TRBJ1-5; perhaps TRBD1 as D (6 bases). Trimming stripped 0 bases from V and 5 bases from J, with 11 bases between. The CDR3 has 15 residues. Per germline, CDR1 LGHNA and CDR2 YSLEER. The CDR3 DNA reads TGCGCCAGCAGCCAAGATTTAGGGGGGTATCAGCCCCAGCATTTT. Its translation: CASSQDLGGYQPQHF.

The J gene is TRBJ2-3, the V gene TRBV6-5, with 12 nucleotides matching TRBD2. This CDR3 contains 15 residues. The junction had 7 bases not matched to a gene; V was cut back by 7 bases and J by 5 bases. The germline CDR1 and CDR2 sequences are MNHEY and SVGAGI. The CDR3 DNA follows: TGTGCCAGCACTAGCGGGGGGGCGTTGCGAGATACGCAGTATTTT. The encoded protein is CASTSGGALRDTQYF.

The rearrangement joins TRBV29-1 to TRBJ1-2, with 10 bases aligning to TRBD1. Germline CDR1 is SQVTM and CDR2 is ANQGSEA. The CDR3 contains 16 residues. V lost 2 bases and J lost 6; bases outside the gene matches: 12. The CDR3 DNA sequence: TGCAGCGTTGAATTTCCGGGACAGGGGATGCTGAATGGCTACACCTTC. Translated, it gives CSVEFPGQGMLNGYTF.

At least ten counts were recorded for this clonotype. The DNA of the CDR3 is TGTGCCATCAGTGAGCCGCCCCGGACTAGCGGGGGTGCTGGGACAGATACGCAGTATTTT. Amino acids: CAISEPPRTSGGAGTDTQYF. The chain couples TRBV10-3 to TRBJ2-3; 13 positions agree with TRBD2. The germline CDR1 and CDR2 sequences are ENHRY and SYGVKD. This CDR3 has 20 amino acids. Trimming took 2 bases from V and 3 from J; bases not matched to a gene: 14.

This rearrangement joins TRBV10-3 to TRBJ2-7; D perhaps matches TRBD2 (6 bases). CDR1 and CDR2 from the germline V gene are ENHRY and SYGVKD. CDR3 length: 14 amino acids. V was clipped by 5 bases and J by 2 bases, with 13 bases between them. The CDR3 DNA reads TGTGCCATCAGTTTAGGAGGGGATACCTACGAGCAGTACTTC. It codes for CAISLGGDTYEQYF.

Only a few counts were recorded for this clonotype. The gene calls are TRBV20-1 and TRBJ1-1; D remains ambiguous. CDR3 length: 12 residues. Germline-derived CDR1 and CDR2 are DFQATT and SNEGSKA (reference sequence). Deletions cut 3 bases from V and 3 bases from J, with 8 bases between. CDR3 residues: CSAREGYTEAFF. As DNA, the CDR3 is TGCAGTGCTAGGGAGGGTTACACTGAAGCTTTCTTT.

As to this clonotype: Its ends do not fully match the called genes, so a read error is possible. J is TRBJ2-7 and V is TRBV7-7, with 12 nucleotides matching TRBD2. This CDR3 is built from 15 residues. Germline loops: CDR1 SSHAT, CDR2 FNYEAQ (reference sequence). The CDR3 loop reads CASSLTSGRYYEQYF. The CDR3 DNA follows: TGCGCCAGCAGCCTGACTAGCGGGAGATACTACGAGCAGTACTTC.

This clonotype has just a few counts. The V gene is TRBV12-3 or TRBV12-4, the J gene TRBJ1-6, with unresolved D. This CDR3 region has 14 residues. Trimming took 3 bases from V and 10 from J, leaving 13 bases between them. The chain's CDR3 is CASSFPQSASPLHF. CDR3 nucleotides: TGTGCCAGCAGTTTCCCGCAATCGGCGTCACCCCTCCACTTT.

The CDR3 nucleotides are TGTGCCAGCAGCTTGGACAGGGTATCTGGCTACACCTTC. Its protein product is CASSLDRVSGYTF. The chain carries TRBV7-9 and TRBJ1-2; 8 nucleotides align to TRBD1. The trim removed 3 bases at V and 7 bases at J, leaving 4 bases unmatched. Germline assignment: CDR1 SEHNR and CDR2 FQNEAQ (reference sequence). The CDR3 contains 13 residues.

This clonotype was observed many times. This CDR3 reads CASSLSARVSGNTIYF. The CDR3 bases are TGTGCCAGCAGCTTATCCGCCAGGGTGAGCGGAAACACCATATATTTT. This chain joins TRBV11-3 and TRBJ1-3, with D perhaps matching TRBD1 (5 bases). The V gene lost 2 bases and the J gene lost 4 bases, with 15 bases spanning the gap. The germline V gene has CDR1 SGHNT and CDR2 YENEEA. The CDR3 spans 16 residues.

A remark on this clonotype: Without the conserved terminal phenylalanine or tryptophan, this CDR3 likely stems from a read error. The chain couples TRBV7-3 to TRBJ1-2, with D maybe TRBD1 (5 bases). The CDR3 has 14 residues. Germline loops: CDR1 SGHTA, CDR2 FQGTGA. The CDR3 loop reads CASSPPGIGYGYTL. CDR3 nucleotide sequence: TGTGCTAGCAGCCCCCCAGGGATAGGCTATGGCTACACCCTC.

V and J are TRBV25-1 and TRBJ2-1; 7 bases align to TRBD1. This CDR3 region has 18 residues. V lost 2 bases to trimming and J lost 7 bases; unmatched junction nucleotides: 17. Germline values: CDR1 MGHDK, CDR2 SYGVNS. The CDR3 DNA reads TGTGCCAGCAGTGAACCCAGAAATCCGAGGACAGGATGGAATGAGCAGTTCTTC. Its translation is CASSEPRNPRTGWNEQFF.

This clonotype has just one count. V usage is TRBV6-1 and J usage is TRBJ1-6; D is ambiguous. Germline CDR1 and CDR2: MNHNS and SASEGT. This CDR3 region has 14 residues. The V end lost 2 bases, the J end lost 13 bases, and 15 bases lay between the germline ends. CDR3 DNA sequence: TGTGCCAGCAGTGAACTAGCCCCGGTGGGGCCCCTCCACTTT. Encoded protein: CASSELAPVGPLHF.

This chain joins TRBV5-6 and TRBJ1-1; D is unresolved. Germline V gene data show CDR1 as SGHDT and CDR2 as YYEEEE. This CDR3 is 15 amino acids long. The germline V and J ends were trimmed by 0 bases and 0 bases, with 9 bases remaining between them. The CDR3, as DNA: TGTGCCAGCAGCTTGGACGGAGGACTGAACACTGAAGCTTTCTTT. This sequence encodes CASSLDGGLNTEAFF.

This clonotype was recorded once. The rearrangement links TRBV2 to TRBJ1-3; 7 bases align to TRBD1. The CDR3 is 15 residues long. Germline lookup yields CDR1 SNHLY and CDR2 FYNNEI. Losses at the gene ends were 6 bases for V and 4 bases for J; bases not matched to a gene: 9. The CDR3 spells CASSLRQGGGNTIYF. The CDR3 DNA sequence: TGTGCCAGCAGCCTAAGACAGGGTGGAGGAAACACCATATATTTT. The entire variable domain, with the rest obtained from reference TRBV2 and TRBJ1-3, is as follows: EPEVTQTPSHQVTQMGQEVILRCVPISNHLYFYWYRQILGQKVEFLVSFYNNEISEKSEIFDDQFSVERPDGSNFTLKIRSTKLEDSAMYFCASSLRQGGGNTIYFGEGSWLTVV.

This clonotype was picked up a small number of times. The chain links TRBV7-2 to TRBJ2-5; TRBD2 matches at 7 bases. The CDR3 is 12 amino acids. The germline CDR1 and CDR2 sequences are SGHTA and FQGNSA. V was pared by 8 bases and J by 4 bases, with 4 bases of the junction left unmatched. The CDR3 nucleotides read TGTGCCAGCTCCGGCGGGAGAGAGACCCAGTACTTC. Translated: CASSGGRETQYF.

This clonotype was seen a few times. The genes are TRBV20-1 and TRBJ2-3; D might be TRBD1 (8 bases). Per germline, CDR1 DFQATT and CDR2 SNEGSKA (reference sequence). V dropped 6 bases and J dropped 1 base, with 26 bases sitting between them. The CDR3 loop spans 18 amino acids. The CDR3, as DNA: TGCAGTGCCCCTGGGGGGGGGGGACAGGACGGAGGCACAGATACGCAGTATTTT. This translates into CSAPGGGGQDGGTDTQYF.

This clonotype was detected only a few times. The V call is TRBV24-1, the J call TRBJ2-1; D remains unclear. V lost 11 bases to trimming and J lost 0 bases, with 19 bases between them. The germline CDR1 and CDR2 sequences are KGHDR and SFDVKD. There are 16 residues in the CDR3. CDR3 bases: TGTGCCAGCGGAATAGGCTGCCCCAGCTCCTACAATGAGCAGTTCTTC. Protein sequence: CASGIGCPSSYNEQFF.

The CDR3 bases are TGTGCCAGCAGCTATCGACAGGGGCAGGGAGAGACCCAGTACTTC. Protein sequence: CASSYRQGQGETQYF. The chain carries TRBV9 and TRBJ2-5, with 8 bases identical to TRBD1. V shed 4 bases, J shed 4 bases, and the junction held 9 bases outside the gene matches. This CDR3 comprises 15 residues. In germline, CDR1 is SGDLS, CDR2 YYNGEE.

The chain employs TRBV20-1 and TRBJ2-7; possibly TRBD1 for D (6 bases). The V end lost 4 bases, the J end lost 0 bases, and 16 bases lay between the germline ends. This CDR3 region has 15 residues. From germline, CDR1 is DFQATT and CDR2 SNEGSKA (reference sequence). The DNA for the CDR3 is TGCAGTGCTAATCCTTGGGGGCGCGGCTCCTACGAGCAGTACTTC. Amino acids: CSANPWGRGSYEQYF.